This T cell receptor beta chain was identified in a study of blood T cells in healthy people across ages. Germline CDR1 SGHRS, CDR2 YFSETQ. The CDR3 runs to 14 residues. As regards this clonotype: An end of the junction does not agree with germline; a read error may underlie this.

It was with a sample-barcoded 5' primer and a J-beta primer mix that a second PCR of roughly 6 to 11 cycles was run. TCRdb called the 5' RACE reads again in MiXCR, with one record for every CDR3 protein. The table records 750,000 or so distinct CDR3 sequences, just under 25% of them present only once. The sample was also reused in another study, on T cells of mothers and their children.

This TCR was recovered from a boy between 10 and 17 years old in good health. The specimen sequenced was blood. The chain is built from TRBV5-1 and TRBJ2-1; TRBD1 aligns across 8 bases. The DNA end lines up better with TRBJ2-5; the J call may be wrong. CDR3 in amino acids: CASTLGQAKETQYF. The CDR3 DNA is TGCGCCAGCACCTTGGGACAGGCAAAGGAGACCCAGTACTTC.